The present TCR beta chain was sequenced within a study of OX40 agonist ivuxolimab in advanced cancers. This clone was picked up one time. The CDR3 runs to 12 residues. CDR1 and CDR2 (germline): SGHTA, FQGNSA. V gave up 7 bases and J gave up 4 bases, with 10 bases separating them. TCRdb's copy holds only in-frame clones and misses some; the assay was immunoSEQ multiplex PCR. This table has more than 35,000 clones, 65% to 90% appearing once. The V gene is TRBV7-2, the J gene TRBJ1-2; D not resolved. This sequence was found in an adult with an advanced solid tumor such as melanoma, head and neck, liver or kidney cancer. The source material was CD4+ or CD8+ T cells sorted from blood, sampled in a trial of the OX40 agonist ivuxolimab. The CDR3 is CASNRAVYGYTF. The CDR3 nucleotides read TGTGCCAGCAATCGGGCAGTCTATGGCTACACCTTC.